The 28 T cell receptor beta chains in this list originate from one sample, sequenced in a study of blood T cell repertoires in COVID-19. This table comes from immunoSEQ multiplex PCR, and its TCRdb copy is limited to in-frame clones, with some not included. The sample shows 200,000 to 250,000 clones, 84% of them seen only once. Sequencing input: peripheral blood. The origin of the receptors is a man between 45 and 60 years old with active or convalescent COVID-19.

The chain combines TRBV4-3 with TRBJ2-2; the D gene is possibly TRBD1 (5 bases). V lost 0 bases, J lost 0 bases, and 14 bases lay in between. The V gene's germline CDR1 is LGHNA and CDR2 YSLEER. The CDR3 runs 18 residues. The CDR3 region is CASSQEVAAGTNTGELFF. CDR3 DNA sequence: TGCGCCAGCAGCCAAGAGGTCGCGGCAGGGACGAACACCGGGGAGCTGTTTTTT.

The chain uses TRBV5-5 and TRBJ1-5; the D gene is possibly TRBD1 (6 bases). Trimming shortened V by 2 bases and J by 7 bases, and 16 bases separated the two germline ends. Germline-derived CDR1 and CDR2 are SGHKS and YYEKEE (reference sequence). The CDR3 contains 15 residues. CDR3 nucleotide sequence: TGTGCCAGCAGCTTTGGAAGGGGGGGTAACCAGCCCCAGCATTTT. Amino acids: CASSFGRGGNQPQHF.

A note on this clone: The junction departs from the called germline gene at one end, perhaps through a read error. This chain connects TRBV7-2 to TRBJ2-3; TRBD2 matches 8 bases. The CDR3 is 16 amino acids. The germline gives CDR1 SGHTA, CDR2 FQGNSA. CDR3 residues: CASTLRPAGDADTQYF. The CDR3 bases are TGTGCCAGCACCTTAAGGCCAGCGGGAGACGCAGATACGCAGTATTTT. The whole variable domain, filled in from reference TRBV7-2 and TRBJ2-3, reads GAGVSQSPSNKVTEKGKDVELRCDPISGHTALYWYRQSLGQGLEFLIYFQGNSAPDKSGLPSDRFSAERTGGSVSTLTIQRTQQEDSAVYLCASTLRPAGDADTQYFGPGTRLTVL.

The chain is built from TRBV2 and TRBJ1-2; possible D gene TRBD1, 6 bases. V dropped 6 bases and J dropped 5 bases, with 10 bases sitting between them. Per the germline V gene, CDR1 is SNHLY and CDR2 is FYNNEI. The length of the CDR3 is 12 residues. The CDR3 region has the DNA TGTGCCAGCAGATTTGGGACATATGGCTACACCTTC. Its protein is CASRFGTYGYTF.

This chain joins TRBV3-1 (or the pseudogene TRBV3-2) and TRBJ2-3; 16 bases agree with TRBD2. Germline lookup yields CDR1 LGHDT and CDR2 YNNKEL (reference sequence). This CDR3 is 19 amino acids long. Trimming at V came to 5 bases and at J to 7 bases, leaving 15 bases not matched to a gene. The CDR3, as DNA: TGTGCCAGCAGCTCCCGATCCGGGACTAGCGGGAGGGCCTCTTATACGCAGTATTTT. It translates to CASSSRSGTSGRASYTQYF.

The chain carries TRBV7-6 and TRBJ2-3, with 8 bases lining up with TRBD2. Looked up from germline, CDR1 is SGHVS and CDR2 is FNYEAQ. The trim removed 1 base at V and 0 bases at J, leaving 3 bases unmatched. The CDR3 is 16 residues long. The CDR3 DNA is TGTGCCAGCAGCTTAGAAGGCGGGAGGAGCACAGATACGCAGTATTTT. This sequence encodes CASSLEGGRSTDTQYF.

The sample holds one count of this clone. The rearrangement joins TRBV7-8 to TRBJ2-1; possibly TRBD1 for D (6 bases). The CDR3 has 13 residues. V was trimmed by 4 bases and J by 10 bases, leaving 14 bases between them. Germline V gene sequence: CDR1 SGHVS, CDR2 FQNEAQ. CDR3 loop: CASSSRRGGEQFF. In nucleotides, the CDR3 is TGTGCCAGCAGCTCTCGCAGGGGTGGCGAGCAGTTCTTC.

This chain connects TRBV7-2 to TRBJ2-7, with 8 positions matching TRBD1. The CDR3 runs to 13 residues. CDR1 is SGHTA and CDR2 is FQGNSA in the germline V gene. J lost 7 bases, V lost 4 bases, and 6 bases had no gene match. DNA for the CDR3: TGTGCCAGCAGCTCGACAGGGGAGGTTGAGCAGTACGTC. Translated: CASSSTGEVEQYV.

This sequence joins TRBV10-2 and TRBJ2-4, with D tentatively TRBD2 (6 bases). Germline lookup yields CDR1 WSHSY and CDR2 SAAADI. V dropped 3 bases and J dropped 1 base, with 13 bases sitting between them. This CDR3 comprises 16 residues. The CDR3 loop is CASSDFPTRAKNIQYF. The CDR3 nucleotides read TGCGCCAGCAGTGACTTCCCGACTAGGGCCAAAAACATTCAGTACTTC.

This sequence joins TRBV6-5 and TRBJ2-3; perhaps TRBD1 as D (5 bases). The CDR3 consists of 14 residues. Per germline, CDR1 MNHEY and CDR2 SVGAGI. V lost 10 bases to trimming and J lost 2 bases, with 16 bases between them. This CDR3 is CATSRQGFTDTQYF. The CDR3 DNA is TGTGCCACCTCACGTCAGGGCTTCACAGATACGCAGTATTTT.

This clone was detected only a few times. V and J are TRBV19 and TRBJ2-3; 7 bases are shared with TRBD1. Germline loops: CDR1 LNHDA, CDR2 SQIVND (reference sequence). This CDR3 is 15 amino acids long. Trimming at V came to 10 bases and at J to 0 bases, leaving 10 bases not matched to a gene. The CDR3 DNA sequence: TGTGCCACCAAAAGGGGGCGGTCTAGCACAGATACGCAGTATTTT. As protein: CATKRGRSSTDTQYF. Combining the CDR3 with reference TRBV19 and TRBJ2-3 gives the whole variable domain DGGITQSPKYLFRKEGQNVTLSCEQNLNHDAMYWYRQDPGQGLRLIYYSQIVNDFQKGDIAEGYSVSREKKESFPLTVTSAQKNPTAFYLCATKRGRSSTDTQYFGPGTRLTVL.

A single count supports this clone. The chain carries TRBV27 and TRBJ2-1, with TRBD2 matching over 12 bases. V shed 10 bases, J shed 7 bases, and the junction held 8 bases outside the gene matches. CDR1 is MNHEY, CDR2 SMNVEV, per germline (reference sequence). This CDR3 contains 14 residues. CDR3 DNA sequence: TGTGCCACCCTAGCGGGGGGGCAAGGGAATGAGCAGTTCTTC. Translation gives CATLAGGQGNEQFF.

This clone has just one count. The rearrangement links TRBV5-4 to TRBJ2-5; the D is unclear. Germline lookup yields CDR1 SGHNT and CDR2 YYREEE (reference sequence). The length of the CDR3 is 13 residues. V was trimmed by 4 bases and J by 5 bases, leaving 12 bases between them. The DNA for the CDR3 is TGTGCCAGCAGCAGCGTCTCGGTTGAGACCCAGTACTTC. Protein product: CASSSVSVETQYF.

The V and J genes are TRBV5-1 and TRBJ2-2; 7 bases match TRBD2. CDR3 length equals 14 residues. The V gene's germline CDR1 is SGHRS and CDR2 YFSETQ. Germline trimming cut 5 bases from V and 3 bases from J; bases unmatched to any gene: 4. The CDR3 is CASRLAADTGELFF. In DNA form, the CDR3 reads TGCGCCAGCAGGCTAGCGGCGGACACCGGGGAGCTGTTTTTT.

This chain uses TRBV5-1 with TRBJ2-3; D unclear. This CDR3 comprises 13 residues. CDR1 is SGHRS, CDR2 YFSETQ, per germline. Trimming cost V 5 bases and J 6 bases, with 13 bases left between them. For the CDR3, the DNA is TGCGCCAGCAGGCCTGGGCCTCGGGATACGCAGTATTTT. Protein: CASRPGPRDTQYF.

This chain joins TRBV4-3 and TRBJ2-2; no clear D gene. This CDR3 has 19 residues. The germline V gene encodes CDR1 LGHNA and CDR2 YSLEER. With 0 bases removed from V and 0 bases from J, the gap between germline ends came to 17 bases. The CDR3 here is CASSQDPTGWASNTGELFF. Written as DNA, the CDR3 is TGCGCCAGCAGCCAAGACCCCACCGGTTGGGCGTCGAACACCGGGGAGCTGTTTTTT.

This chain uses TRBV28 with TRBJ1-3; D is unresolved. This CDR3 is built from 13 residues. Germline CDR1 and CDR2: MDHEN and SYDVKM. V was cut by 5 bases and J by 3 bases, with 8 bases left in between. The CDR3 protein is CASSLTIGNTIYF. The DNA for the CDR3 is TGTGCCAGCAGTCTGACAATTGGAAACACCATATATTTT.

The V and J genes are TRBV11-2 and TRBJ1-1, with 10 nucleotides matching TRBD1. This CDR3 contains 14 residues. Trimming at V came to 5 bases and at J to 4 bases, leaving 4 bases not matched to a gene. Germline values: CDR1 SGHAT, CDR2 FQNNGV. The CDR3 reads CASSQGQGGTEAFF. The DNA for the CDR3 is TGTGCCAGCAGCCAAGGACAGGGGGGCACTGAAGCTTTCTTT.

The chain combines TRBV5-1 with TRBJ2-6; 8 nucleotides match TRBD1. Per the germline V gene, CDR1 is SGHRS and CDR2 is YFSETQ. CDR3 length equals 17 residues. Trimming took 3 bases from V and 2 from J; bases not matched to a gene: 7. The CDR3: CASSSAPGGAGANVLTF. The CDR3 DNA is TGCGCCAGCAGCTCTGCCCCAGGGGGCGCTGGGGCCAACGTCCTGACTTTC.

This chain connects TRBV4-1 to TRBJ1-3; 8 bases map to TRBD1. The CDR3 totals 18 residues. Germline CDR1 and CDR2: MGHRA and YSYEKL. V was clipped by 2 bases and J by 0 bases; unmatched bases: 9. Here the CDR3 DNA reads TGCGCCAGCAGCCAACCCTCAGGGGGCTCCCCCTCTGGAAACACCATATATTTT. Its protein is CASSQPSGGSPSGNTIYF.

The chain links TRBV11-2 to TRBJ1-3; D is ambiguous. V was shortened by 5 bases and J by 0 bases, with 11 bases between the two germline ends. This CDR3 is 15 amino acids long. Germline assignment: CDR1 SGHAT and CDR2 FQNNGV. For the CDR3, the DNA is TGTGCCAGCAGCCCCTCCGGGAACTCTGGAAACACCATATATTTT. Its translation is CASSPSGNSGNTIYF.

This chain connects TRBV15 to TRBJ1-6, with 8 bases identical to TRBD1. The CDR3 spans 15 residues. The V gene's germline CDR1 is LNHNV and CDR2 YYDKDF (reference sequence). Trimming at V came to 1 base and at J to 9 bases, leaving 5 bases not matched to a gene. The CDR3 region has the DNA TGTGCCACCAGCAGAGGGCAGGGGGCCGGTTCACCCCTCCACTTT. Translation gives CATSRGQGAGSPLHF.

This clone was detected once. The chain combines TRBV19 with TRBJ2-6; 7 nucleotides agree with TRBD1. The CDR3 has 16 amino acids. V was clipped by 5 bases and J by 0 bases; unmatched bases: 4. Germline CDR1 LNHDA, CDR2 SQIVND (reference sequence). The CDR3 reads CASSGTAISGANVLTF. CDR3 coding DNA: TGTGCCAGTAGTGGGACAGCTATCTCTGGGGCCAACGTCCTGACTTTC.

This chain joins TRBV4-1 and TRBJ2-1; 9 bases align to TRBD1. J gave up 6 bases and V 4 bases, and 13 bases lay outside the gene matches. The CDR3 sequence is 17 residues long. Germline V lookup: CDR1 MGHRA, CDR2 YSYEKL. CDR3 nucleotides: TGCGCCAGCAGCCCCTACTTCCGGGACAGGGACGGCAATGAGCAGTTCTTC. This translates into CASSPYFRDRDGNEQFF.

V usage is TRBV2 and J usage is TRBJ1-4, with 9 positions matching TRBD1. The junction had 5 bases not matched to a gene; V was cut back by 8 bases and J by 7 bases. Germline V CDR1 and CDR2: SNHLY, FYNNEI. This CDR3 is built from 13 residues. The DNA of the CDR3 is TGTGCCAGCGCCGGGACAGGGCGTGAAAAACTGTTTTTT. Amino acid sequence: CASAGTGREKLFF. The full variable domain, its missing parts supplied by reference TRBV2 and TRBJ1-4, is EPEVTQTPSHQVTQMGQEVILRCVPISNHLYFYWYRQILGQKVEFLVSFYNNEISEKSEIFDDQFSVERPDGSNFTLKIRSTKLEDSAMYFCASAGTGREKLFFGSGTQLSVL.

The V call is TRBV24-1, the J call TRBJ1-5, with TRBD1 identical over 10 bases. Germline CDR1 is KGHDR and CDR2 is SFDVKD. The V and J ends lost 4 bases and 3 bases, in that order; junction bases with no gene match: 5. The CDR3 is 16 amino acids. The CDR3 loop reads CATSDPGTGVNQPQHF. The CDR3 DNA follows: TGTGCCACCAGTGACCCCGGGACAGGGGTCAATCAGCCCCAGCATTTT.

The chain recombines TRBV2 with TRBJ1-2; perhaps TRBD1 as D (5 bases). Germline CDR1 is SNHLY and CDR2 is FYNNEI. This CDR3 contains 13 residues. Trimming removed 3 bases at V and 6 bases at J, with 11 bases between. The CDR3 loop is CASSDAREDGYTF. In DNA, the CDR3 is TGTGCCAGCAGTGACGCCAGGGAGGATGGCTACACCTTC.

This rearrangement joins TRBV19 to TRBJ1-2; the D gene is possibly TRBD1 (5 bases). V lost 0 bases, J lost 4 bases, and 15 bases lay in between. CDR1 LNHDA and CDR2 SQIVND come from the germline V gene (reference sequence). This CDR3 region has 16 residues. The CDR3 DNA is TGTGCCAGTAGTATAGATCCGTCAGGGATTCCCTATGGCTACACCTTC. Encoded protein: CASSIDPSGIPYGYTF.